This T cell receptor beta chain was identified during a study of monozygotic twins with inflammatory bowel disease. TCRalpha and TCRbeta cDNA underwent two nested PCRs of roughly 16 and 10 cycles. TCRdb reprocessed the 5' RACE reads and stores each CDR3 protein as one record, lacking DNA. Recorded for this sample: under 150,000 distinct CDR3 sequences. Researchers collected over 2 ml of blood per donor. Total RNA was isolated from whole blood without T cell sorting. Study-wide points: Clonotype sharing was lower in IBD patients than healthy twins, most markedly with disease activity.

Germline values: CDR1 SGHVS, CDR2 FQNEAQ. There are 19 residues in the CDR3. Comment on this clonotype: Its specificity is unknown.

This clonotype was obtained from a human donor with ulcerative colitis or Crohn's disease, or a healthy co-twin of an affected twin (not recorded which). The specimen was blood. This sequence joins TRBV7-8 and TRBJ2-4; the TCRdb D gene call, TRBD1, has no DNA to confirm it. CDR3 residues: CASSSTGRTIRVAKNIQYF.